The sequence of this T cell receptor (beta chain) was determined in a study of T cell changes during pregnancy in multiple sclerosis. Sequenced by immunoSEQ multiplex PCR; TCRdb stores in-frame clones only, minus some. The sample consists of 65,000 to 80,000 clones, over 75% of them appearing once. Germline V CDR1 and CDR2: SGHTS, YDEGEE. This CDR3 spans 17 amino acids. The V segment lost 3 bases and the J segment 2 bases; nucleotides outside the gene matches: 10. The origin of this receptor is a female donor with multiple sclerosis, enrolled in a pregnancy study. The starting material was peripheral blood, obtained in the third trimester of pregnancy. The rearrangement joins TRBV5-8 to TRBJ2-2; 7 bases are shared with TRBD1. The CDR3 DNA is TGTGCCAGCAGCTCTGGATGGGGACAGTCAAACACCGGGGAGCTGTTTTTT. Its translation: CASSSGWGQSNTGELFF.